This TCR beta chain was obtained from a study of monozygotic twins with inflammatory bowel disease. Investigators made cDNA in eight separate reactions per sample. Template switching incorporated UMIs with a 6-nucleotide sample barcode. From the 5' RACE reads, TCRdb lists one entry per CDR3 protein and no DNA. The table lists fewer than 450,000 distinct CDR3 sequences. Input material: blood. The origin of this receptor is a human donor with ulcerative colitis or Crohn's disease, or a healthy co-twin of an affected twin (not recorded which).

The CDR3 here is CASSLVDGTLDEQYF. The genes are TRBV5-1 and TRBJ2-7. CDR3 length: 15 amino acids. Germline values: CDR1 SGHRS, CDR2 YFSETQ.